These T cell receptor beta chains were read from a single sample in a study of blood T cell repertoires in COVID-19. Assay used: immunoSEQ multiplex PCR; TCRdb lists only in-frame clones, some missing. The profile covers hundreds of thousands of clones, with 86% appearing a single time and over 1.3% taken by the ten largest. The sequenced sample was peripheral blood. These receptors were taken from a woman aged 30 to 39 with active or convalescent COVID-19. Each CDR3 is given with its conserved first and last residue. Fields, in order: clone size, J gene, V gene, D gene, CDR3 DNA, CDR3 protein. The D gene is left open where the match is weak. Clone sizes are given selectively: once, few, many, or a class where the clone is expanded.

size: -
J: TRBJ2-4
V: TRBV12-5
D: -
DNA: TGTGCTAGTGGTCCGGACACAAACCAAAACATTCAGTACTTC
CDR3: CASGPDTNQNIQYF

size: -
J: TRBJ2-1
V: TRBV28
D: TRBD2
DNA: TGTGCCAGCAGTGGAACCGGGACTAGCGGGGCGGGGTTCTTC
CDR3: CASSGTGTSGAGFF

size: -
J: TRBJ1-1
V: TRBV5-4
D: -
DNA: TGTGCCAGCAGCTTGGAGGGGACACCTGGTGAGCTCGAAGCTTTCTTT
CDR3: CASSLEGTPGELEAFF

size: -
J: TRBJ2-7
V: TRBV5-1
D: -
DNA: TGCGCCAGCAGCTTGGAGGGACTGACCTACGAGCAGTACTTC
CDR3: CASSLEGLTYEQYF

size: -
J: TRBJ1-2
V: TRBV5-1
D: -
DNA: TGCGCCAGCAGCTTCCGACAGCCTGACCTCTATGGCTACACCTTC
CDR3: CASSFRQPDLYGYTF

size: -
J: TRBJ1-5
V: TRBV5-8
D: -
DNA: TGTGCCAGCAGCTTGCGGGGGTATAGCAATCAGCCCCAGCATTTT
CDR3: CASSLRGYSNQPQHF

size: -
J: TRBJ1-2
V: TRBV19
D: TRBD1
DNA: TGTGCCAGTATGAGGACAGGGATCTATGGCTACACCTTC
CDR3: CASMRTGIYGYTF

size: -
J: TRBJ2-1
V: TRBV7-9
D: -
DNA: TGTGCCAGCAGCTTTATAGCACGTGAGCAGTTCTTC
CDR3: CASSFIAREQFF

size: -
J: TRBJ2-5
V: TRBV9
D: TRBD1
DNA: TGTGCCAGCAGCGTAACGGGGGTTACAGGGGGCGCGGAGACCCAGTACTTC
CDR3: CASSVTGVTGGAETQYF

size: -
J: TRBJ2-5
V: TRBV19
D: TRBD2
DNA: TGTGCCAGTAGTCCTCAGCGGGGGGGGGAGACCCAGTACTTC
CDR3: CASSPQRGGETQYF

size: -
J: TRBJ2-5
V: TRBV4-1
D: -
DNA: TGCGCCAGCAGCCACCAGGACAGCCTAAGACAAGAGACCCAGTACTTC
CDR3: CASSHQDSLRQETQYF

size: -
J: TRBJ1-5
V: TRBV6-5
D: -
DNA: TGTGCCAGCAGGACAGACAGATATAGCAATCAGCCCCAGCATTTT
CDR3: CASRTDRYSNQPQHF

size: once
J: TRBJ2-5
V: TRBV6-5
D: TRBD2
DNA: TGTGCCAGCAGACAACTAGCGGGCGCACAAGAGACCCAGTACTTC
CDR3: CASRQLAGAQETQYF

size: once
J: TRBJ2-3
V: TRBV5-5
D: -
DNA: TGTGCCAGCAGCTTGTCCGGGAATCCAGATACGCAGTATTTT
CDR3: CASSLSGNPDTQYF

size: -
J: TRBJ2-5
V: TRBV3-1/TRBV3-2
D: -
DNA: TGTGCCAGCAGCCAAGATTTCTGGGGCGTCGGTGGGACCCAGTACTTC
CDR3: CASSQDFWGVGGTQYF

size: -
J: TRBJ1-1
V: TRBV7-9
D: TRBD1
DNA: TGTGCCAGCAGCTTAGTCGACAGGGCGAACACTGAAGCTTTCTTT
CDR3: CASSLVDRANTEAFF

size: -
J: TRBJ2-1
V: TRBV5-1
D: TRBD2
DNA: TGCGCCAGCAGCCAGGGACTAGCTGGTGAGCAGTTCTTC
CDR3: CASSQGLAGEQFF

size: -
J: TRBJ2-7
V: TRBV5-8
D: TRBD2
DNA: TGTGCCAGCAGCACGGCGGGAGCTAGCGGGTCCTACGAGCAGTACTTC
CDR3: CASSTAGASGSYEQYF

size: -
J: TRBJ1-2
V: TRBV2
D: -
DNA: TGTGCCAGCAGTGCCGACAGGGGCTACACCTTC
CDR3: CASSADRGYTF

size: once
J: TRBJ1-1
V: TRBV6-5
D: TRBD1
DNA: TGTGCCAGCAGCCGACAGGGGAACACTGAAGCTTTCTTT
CDR3: CASSRQGNTEAFF

size: -
J: TRBJ2-6
V: TRBV5-6
D: -
DNA: TGTGCCAGCAGCTCCTCCACACCCTTTGGGGCCAACGTCCTGACTTTC
CDR3: CASSSSTPFGANVLTF

size: few
J: TRBJ1-5
V: TRBV6-1
D: -
DNA: TGTGCCAGCAGTGACCCACCACAGGTTCAACAGCCCCAGCATTTT
CDR3: CASSDPPQVQQPQHF

size: few
J: TRBJ1-1
V: TRBV6-5
D: -
DNA: TGTGCCAGCAGTCAGTCGTTGGGGGCCGCTGAAGCTTTCTTT
CDR3: CASSQSLGAAEAFF

size: -
J: TRBJ2-1
V: TRBV21-1
D: -
DNA: TGTGCCAGAAAGGGGAGGAGGCCCTCTAGGCTCAATGAGCAGTTCTTC
CDR3: CARKGRRPSRLNEQFF

size: -
J: TRBJ2-7
V: TRBV7-2
D: TRBD2
DNA: TGTGCCAGCAGCTTAGGGTCTAGCGGGAGTATCTACGAGCAGTACTTC
CDR3: CASSLGSSGSIYEQYF

size: -
J: TRBJ1-1
V: TRBV6-6
D: -
DNA: TGTGCCAGCAGTTATAGATTTCCTGAAGCTTTCTTT
CDR3: CASSYRFPEAFF

size: -
J: TRBJ2-1
V: TRBV11-3
D: TRBD2
DNA: TGTGCCAGCAGCCCTAGCGGGATCTCCTACAATGAGCAGTTCTTC
CDR3: CASSPSGISYNEQFF

size: -
J: TRBJ1-1
V: TRBV4-1
D: -
DNA: TGCGCCAGCAGCCAAGGGCCGGGACTTGAAGCTTTCTTT
CDR3: CASSQGPGLEAFF

size: -
J: TRBJ2-7
V: TRBV12-3/TRBV12-4
D: -
DNA: TGTGCCAGCAGTTTAATCGGGGTTGAGCAGTACTTC
CDR3: CASSLIGVEQYF

size: -
J: TRBJ2-7
V: TRBV2
D: TRBD2
DNA: TGTGCCAGCAGTGAATGGCGGGAGGGCCGGTTCGAGCAGTACTTC
CDR3: CASSEWREGRFEQYF

size: -
J: TRBJ1-1
V: TRBV7-9
D: TRBD1
DNA: TGTGCCAGCAGCGTTAGGGACAGGGAGAACACTGAAGCTTTCTTT
CDR3: CASSVRDRENTEAFF

size: -
J: TRBJ1-4
V: TRBV3-1/TRBV3-2
D: -
DNA: TGTGCCAGCAGCCAAGAACGAGCAAGAGTCAATGAAAAACTGTTTTTT
CDR3: CASSQERARVNEKLFF

size: -
J: TRBJ2-3
V: TRBV2
D: -
DNA: TGTGCCAGCAGTGAGAGTAGGGGGATCACAGATACGCAGTATTTT
CDR3: CASSESRGITDTQYF

size: -
J: TRBJ1-3
V: TRBV5-1
D: -
DNA: TGCGCCAGCAGCCAGGCGGGGAACTCTGGAAACACCATATATTTT
CDR3: CASSQAGNSGNTIYF

size: -
J: TRBJ1-2
V: TRBV3-1/TRBV3-2
D: -
DNA: TGTGCCAGCAGCCAAGATCTCGGACACGTAGACTATGGCTACACCTTC
CDR3: CASSQDLGHVDYGYTF

size: -
J: TRBJ2-7
V: TRBV28
D: TRBD2
DNA: TGTGCCAGCAGTTTGGGCGGGGGTCGGAACGAGCAGTACTTC
CDR3: CASSLGGGRNEQYF

size: -
J: TRBJ2-3
V: TRBV2
D: -
DNA: TGTGCCAGCAAGAGGCGAGATACGCAGTATTTT
CDR3: CASKRRDTQYF

size: -
J: TRBJ1-2
V: TRBV10-3
D: -
DNA: TGTGCCATCAGTGAGGGCAGGGAAGGCGGCTACACCTTC
CDR3: CAISEGREGGYTF

size: -
J: TRBJ2-5
V: TRBV4-1
D: TRBD2
DNA: TGCGCCAGCAGCCACTACCCCACTAGCGGCAAAGAGACCCAGTACTTC
CDR3: CASSHYPTSGKETQYF

size: -
J: TRBJ1-2
V: TRBV6-5
D: -
DNA: TGTGCCAGCAGTTTTGGGCTGGCCTATGGCTACACCTTC
CDR3: CASSFGLAYGYTF

size: -
J: TRBJ2-7
V: TRBV10-1
D: -
DNA: TGCGCCAGCAGTGGATCTCGGGGGTCCAGGTACGAGCAGTACTTC
CDR3: CASSGSRGSRYEQYF

size: -
J: TRBJ1-1
V: TRBV12-3/TRBV12-4
D: -
DNA: TGTGCCAGCAGCACAGGGTACACTGAAGCTTTCTTT
CDR3: CASSTGYTEAFF

size: -
J: TRBJ1-6
V: TRBV28
D: -
DNA: TGTGCCAGCAGCCAAGGATATGCGGGTTCACCCCTCCACTTT
CDR3: CASSQGYAGSPLHF

size: -
J: TRBJ2-7
V: TRBV21-1
D: -
DNA: TGTGCCAGCATCTCTCTCTCTTTCTCGGGGGGCCACGAGCAGTACTTC
CDR3: CASISLSFSGGHEQYF